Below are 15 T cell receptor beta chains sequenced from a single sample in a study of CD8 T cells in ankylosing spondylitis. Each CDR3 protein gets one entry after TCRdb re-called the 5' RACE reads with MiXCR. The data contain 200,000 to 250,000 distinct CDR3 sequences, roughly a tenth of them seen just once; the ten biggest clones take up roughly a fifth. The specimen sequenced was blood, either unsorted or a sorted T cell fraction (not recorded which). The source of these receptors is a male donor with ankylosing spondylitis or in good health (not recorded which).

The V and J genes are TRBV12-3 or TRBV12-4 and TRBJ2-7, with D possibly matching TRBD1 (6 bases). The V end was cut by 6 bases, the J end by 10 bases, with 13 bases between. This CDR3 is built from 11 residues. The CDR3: CASSQGTDQYF. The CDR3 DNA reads TGTGCCAGCAGCCAGGGGACGGATCAGTACTTC.

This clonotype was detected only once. The CDR3 DNA reads as TGTGCCAGCAGCCATTCAGATAAGCGGGAAGAGACCCAGTACTTC. Its protein product is CASSHSDKREETQYF. This chain links TRBV7-8 with TRBJ2-5; maybe TRBD2 (6 bases). The CDR3 is made up of 15 amino acids. From germline, CDR1 is SGHVS and CDR2 FQNEAQ. Trimming took 5 bases from V and 3 from J, leaving 16 bases between them.

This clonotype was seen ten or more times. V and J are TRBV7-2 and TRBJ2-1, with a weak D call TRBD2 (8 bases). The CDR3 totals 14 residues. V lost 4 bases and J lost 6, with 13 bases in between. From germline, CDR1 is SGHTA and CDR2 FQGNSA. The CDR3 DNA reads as TGTGCCAGCAGCTCGGGAGGGACAGTCAATGAGCAGTTCTTC. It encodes CASSSGGTVNEQFF.

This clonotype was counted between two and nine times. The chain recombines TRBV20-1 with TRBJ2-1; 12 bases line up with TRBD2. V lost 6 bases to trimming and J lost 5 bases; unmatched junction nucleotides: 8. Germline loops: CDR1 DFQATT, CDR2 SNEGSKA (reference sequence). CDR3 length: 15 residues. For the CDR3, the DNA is TGCAGTGCCCCGTCGGCTAGCGGGGGGGACAATGAGCAGTTCTTC. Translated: CSAPSASGGDNEQFF.

CDR3 sequence reads: CASSVGVGQGHTGELFF. CDR3 in DNA: TGTGCCAGCAGCGTAGGAGTTGGACAGGGGCACACCGGGGAGCTGTTTTTT. V is TRBV9 and J is TRBJ2-2; TRBD1 aligns across 9 bases. Germline V gene sequence: CDR1 SGDLS, CDR2 YYNGEE. The CDR3 length is 17 residues. V shed 0 bases, J shed 3 bases, and the junction held 6 bases outside the gene matches.

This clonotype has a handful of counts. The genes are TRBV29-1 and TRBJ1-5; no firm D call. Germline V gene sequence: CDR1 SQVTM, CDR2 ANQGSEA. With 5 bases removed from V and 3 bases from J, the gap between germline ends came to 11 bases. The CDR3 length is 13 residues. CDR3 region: CSVLLDPNQPQHF. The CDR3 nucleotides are TGCAGCGTTCTGTTAGACCCCAATCAGCCCCAGCATTTT.

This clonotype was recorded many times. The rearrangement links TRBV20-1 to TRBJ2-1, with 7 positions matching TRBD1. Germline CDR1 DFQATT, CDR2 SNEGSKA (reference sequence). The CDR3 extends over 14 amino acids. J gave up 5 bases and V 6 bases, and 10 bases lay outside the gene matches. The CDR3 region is CSAPPGQVNNEQFF. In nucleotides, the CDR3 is TGCAGTGCCCCCCCAGGACAGGTAAACAATGAGCAGTTCTTC.

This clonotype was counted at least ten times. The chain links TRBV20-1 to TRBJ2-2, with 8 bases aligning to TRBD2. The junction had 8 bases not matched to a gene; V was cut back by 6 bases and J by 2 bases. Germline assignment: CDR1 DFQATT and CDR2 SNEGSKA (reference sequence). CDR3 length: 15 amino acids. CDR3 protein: CSASQAGANTGELFF. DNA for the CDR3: TGCAGTGCGAGTCAAGCGGGGGCCAACACCGGGGAGCTGTTTTTT.

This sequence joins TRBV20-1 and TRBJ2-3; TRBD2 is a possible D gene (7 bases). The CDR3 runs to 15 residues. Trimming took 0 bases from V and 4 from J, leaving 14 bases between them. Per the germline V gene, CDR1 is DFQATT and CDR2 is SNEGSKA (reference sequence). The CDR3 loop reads CSARDRRGRADTQYF. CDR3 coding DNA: TGCAGTGCTAGAGATCGGCGGGGGCGCGCAGATACGCAGTATTTT.

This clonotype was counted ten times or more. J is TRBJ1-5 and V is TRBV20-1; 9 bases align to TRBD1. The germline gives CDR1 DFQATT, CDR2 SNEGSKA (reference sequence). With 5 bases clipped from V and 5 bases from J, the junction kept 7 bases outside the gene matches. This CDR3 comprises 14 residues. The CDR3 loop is CSAPQGASDQPQHF. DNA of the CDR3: TGCAGTGCTCCACAGGGGGCATCGGATCAGCCCCAGCATTTT.

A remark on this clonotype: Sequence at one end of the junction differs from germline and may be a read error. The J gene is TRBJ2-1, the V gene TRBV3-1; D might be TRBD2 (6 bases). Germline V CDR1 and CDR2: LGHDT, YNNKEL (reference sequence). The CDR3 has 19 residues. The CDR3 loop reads CASCQGLSAGLSSYNEQFF. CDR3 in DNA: TGTGCCAGCTGCCAAGGGTTAAGTGCGGGACTTTCCTCCTACAATGAGCAGTTCTTC.

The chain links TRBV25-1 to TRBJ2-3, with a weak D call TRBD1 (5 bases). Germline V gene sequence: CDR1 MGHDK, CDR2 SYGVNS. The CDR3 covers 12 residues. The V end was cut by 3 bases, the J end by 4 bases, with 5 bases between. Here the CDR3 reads CASSDRADTQYF. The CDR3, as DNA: TGTGCCAGCAGTGACAGGGCAGATACGCAGTATTTT.

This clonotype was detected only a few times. CDR3 in DNA: TGCAGCGTTCATACAGGGGGGTATGGCTACACCTTC. Protein product: CSVHTGGYGYTF. The J gene is TRBJ1-2, the V gene TRBV29-1, with 8 nucleotides matching TRBD1. This CDR3 has 12 residues. Germline values: CDR1 SQVTM, CDR2 ANQGSEA. V lost 5 bases and J lost 5; bases outside the gene matches: 4.

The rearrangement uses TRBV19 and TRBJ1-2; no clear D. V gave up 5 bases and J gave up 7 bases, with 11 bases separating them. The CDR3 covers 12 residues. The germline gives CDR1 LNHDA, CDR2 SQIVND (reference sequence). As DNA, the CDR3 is TGTGCCAGTAGTGCCCCCGCTGGTGGCTACACCTTC. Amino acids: CASSAPAGGYTF.

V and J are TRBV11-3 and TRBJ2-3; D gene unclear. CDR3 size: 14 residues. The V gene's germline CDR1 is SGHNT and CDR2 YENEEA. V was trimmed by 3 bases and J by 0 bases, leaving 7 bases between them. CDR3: CASSLATSTDTQYF. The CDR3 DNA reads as TGTGCCAGCAGCTTGGCGACTAGCACAGATACGCAGTATTTT.